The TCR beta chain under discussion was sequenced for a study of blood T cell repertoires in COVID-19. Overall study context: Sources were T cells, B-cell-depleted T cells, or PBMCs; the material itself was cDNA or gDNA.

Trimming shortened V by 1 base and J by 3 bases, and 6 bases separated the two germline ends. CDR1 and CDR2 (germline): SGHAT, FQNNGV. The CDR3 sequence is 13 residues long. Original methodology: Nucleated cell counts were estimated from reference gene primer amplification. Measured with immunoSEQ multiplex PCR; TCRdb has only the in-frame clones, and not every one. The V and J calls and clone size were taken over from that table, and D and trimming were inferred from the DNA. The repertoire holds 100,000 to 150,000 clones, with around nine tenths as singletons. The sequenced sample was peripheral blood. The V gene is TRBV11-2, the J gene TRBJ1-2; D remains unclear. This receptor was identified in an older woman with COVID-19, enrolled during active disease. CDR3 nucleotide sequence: TGTGCCAGCAGCTTAGGGAGAGACTATGGCTACACCTTC. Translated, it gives CASSLGRDYGYTF.